This T cell receptor (beta chain) appears in the sequencing data of a study of blood T cell repertoires in COVID-19. Study in general: COVID-19 samples from acute and convalescent phases originated in the United States, Italy and Spain. From T cells, B-cell-depleted T cells, or PBMCs came the material, which was cDNA or gDNA.

Authors' data handling: Estimation of nucleated cell counts relied on the amplification of reference gene primers. Sequenced by immunoSEQ multiplex PCR; TCRdb stores in-frame clones only, minus some. The V and J calls and clone size are taken from that table; D and trimming were inferred from the DNA. The sample has approximately 52,000 clones, about 91% seen once; the top ten hold around 5%. Germline V gene data show CDR1 as MNHEY and CDR2 as SVGEGT. The V segment lost 4 bases and the J segment 2 bases; nucleotides outside the gene matches: 15. The CDR3 is 21 amino acids. The TCR originated in a man between 60 and 70 years old with active COVID-19. The V call is TRBV6-2 or TRBV6-3, the J call TRBJ2-1; TRBD2 aligns across 15 bases. The sample comprised peripheral blood. The CDR3 spells CASSFRLGLAGGRGTYNEQFF. CDR3 bases: TGTGCCAGCAGTTTTCGGTTGGGACTAGCGGGAGGAAGGGGTACCTACAATGAGCAGTTCTTC.